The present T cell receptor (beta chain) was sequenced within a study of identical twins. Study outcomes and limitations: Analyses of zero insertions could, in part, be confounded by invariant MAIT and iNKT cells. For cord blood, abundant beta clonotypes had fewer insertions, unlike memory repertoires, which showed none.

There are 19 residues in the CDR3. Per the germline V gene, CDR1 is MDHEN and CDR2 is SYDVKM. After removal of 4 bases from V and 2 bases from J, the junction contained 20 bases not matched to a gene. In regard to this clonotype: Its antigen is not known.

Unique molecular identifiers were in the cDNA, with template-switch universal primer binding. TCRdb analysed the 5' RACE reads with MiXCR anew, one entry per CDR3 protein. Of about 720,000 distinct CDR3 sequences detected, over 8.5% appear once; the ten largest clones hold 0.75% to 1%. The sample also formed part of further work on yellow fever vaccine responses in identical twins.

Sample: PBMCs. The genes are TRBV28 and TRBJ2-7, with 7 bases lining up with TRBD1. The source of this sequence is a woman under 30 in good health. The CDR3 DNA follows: TGTGCCAGCAGTTCGCCCAGATACCCCGAGACAGGGAGCCCCTACGAGCAGTACTTC. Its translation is CASSSPRYPETGSPYEQYF.